These 8 T cell receptor beta chains originate from one sample sequenced in a study of blood T cell repertoires in COVID-19. The method was immunoSEQ multiplex PCR; TCRdb's version includes in-frame clones alone and lacks a portion of them. The profile shows 200,000 or so clones, roughly 80% of them singletons. The source material was PBMCs or T cells enriched from blood (not recorded which). These TCRs come from a woman between 40 and 55 years old with acute COVID-19.

This clone occurred once. The gene calls are TRBV29-1 and TRBJ2-1; perhaps TRBD2 as D (5 bases). Looked up from germline, CDR1 is SQVTM and CDR2 is ANQGSEA. The CDR3 consists of 11 residues. Trimming left V 6 bases short and J 7 bases short, with 10 bases between. The CDR3 reads CSVRLANEQFF. The DNA for the CDR3 is TGCAGCGTCAGGTTAGCGAATGAGCAGTTCTTC.

The chain is built from TRBV4-1 and TRBJ1-2, with D tentatively TRBD1 (6 bases). This CDR3 comprises 15 residues. V lost 1 base, J lost 2 bases, and 11 bases lay in between. Germline CDR1 is MGHRA and CDR2 is YSYEKL. This CDR3 reads CASSQGPGVNYGYTF. The CDR3 DNA sequence: TGCGCCAGCAGCCAAGGGCCAGGGGTGAACTATGGCTACACCTTC.

This chain links TRBV5-6 with TRBJ1-1; a weak D match, TRBD1 (5 bases). Trimming took off 5 bases at V and 6 bases at J, with 17 bases between the two ends. CDR3 length: 14 amino acids. Germline V gene sequence: CDR1 SGHDT, CDR2 YYEEEE. The CDR3 reads CASSWSGYRAEAFF. The CDR3 DNA is TGTGCCAGCAGTTGGTCAGGGTACAGAGCTGAAGCTTTCTTT.

The chain recombines TRBV19 with TRBJ1-2, with TRBD1 matching 7 bases. V shed 5 bases and J 3 bases; nucleotides not matched to a gene: 9. This CDR3 has 15 residues. The V gene's germline CDR1 is LNHDA and CDR2 SQIVND (reference sequence). CDR3 region: CASSVRVGQHYGYTF. CDR3 sequence (DNA): TGTGCCAGTAGTGTAAGGGTGGGACAGCACTATGGCTACACCTTC.

V is TRBV5-4 and J is TRBJ1-2; weak D call: TRBD1 (5 bases). The CDR3 is 15 amino acids. Trimming removed 2 bases from V and 3 bases from J, with 14 bases in between. Germline CDR1 is SGHNT and CDR2 is YYREEE (reference sequence). The CDR3 DNA is TGTGCCAGCAGCTTCAGTGGCAGGGTGGACTATGGCTACACCTTC. Translation gives CASSFSGRVDYGYTF.

The J gene is TRBJ1-6, the V gene TRBV27, with D possibly being TRBD1 (5 bases). The germline V and J ends were trimmed by 3 bases and 10 bases, with 13 bases remaining between them. CDR3 length: 14 amino acids. CDR1 MNHEY and CDR2 SMNVEV come from the germline V gene (reference sequence). The CDR3 region has the DNA TGTGCCAGCAGTTTCCAGGGTCGAGAGTCACCCCTCCACTTT. This translates into CASSFQGRESPLHF.

The chain couples TRBV7-2 to TRBJ2-3; 8 bases line up with TRBD2. The CDR3 runs to 17 residues. Per the germline V gene, CDR1 is SGHTA and CDR2 is FQGNSA. V lost 6 bases and J lost 2; bases outside the gene matches: 13. CDR3 nucleotides: TGTGCCAGCAGGGGGCCCTGGGCGGGGGGCGACACAGATACGCAGTATTTT. It encodes CASRGPWAGGDTDTQYF.

This chain links TRBV5-6 with TRBJ2-7, with 7 bases matching TRBD2. CDR1 and CDR2 (germline): SGHDT, YYEEEE. The trim removed 2 bases at V and 1 base at J, leaving 6 bases unmatched. The CDR3 loop spans 15 amino acids. CDR3: CASSFGGRGSYEQYF. The DNA of the CDR3 is TGTGCCAGCAGCTTTGGAGGGAGGGGATCCTACGAGCAGTACTTC.